Following are 3 T cell receptor beta chains from one sample sequenced in a study of blood T cell repertoires in COVID-19. Produced via immunoSEQ multiplex PCR; TCRdb's table is partial and in-frame only. The repertoire has fewer than 180,000 clones, around 84% of them found once; the top ten carry less than 2.5%. The sample comprised peripheral blood. The receptors come from an older man with acute or convalescent COVID-19.

The rearrangement joins TRBV11-3 to TRBJ2-1; 8 bases align to TRBD2. This CDR3 comprises 14 residues. With 4 bases clipped from V and 2 bases from J, the junction kept 1 base outside the gene matches. The germline gives CDR1 SGHNT, CDR2 YENEEA. The CDR3 sequence is CASSSGLAYNEQFF. The CDR3 DNA is TGTGCCAGCAGCTCGGGACTAGCCTACAATGAGCAGTTCTTC.

DNA of the CDR3: TGTGCCAGCAGTCGCACTAGCGGGGGGGCCCCCGGGGAGCTGTTTTTT. This codes for CASSRTSGGAPGELFF. The V and J genes are TRBV7-3 and TRBJ2-2, with TRBD2 matching over 13 bases. After removal of 6 bases from V and 6 bases from J, the junction contained 7 bases not matched to a gene. Germline V gene sequence: CDR1 SGHTA, CDR2 FQGTGA. This CDR3 region has 16 residues.

The V gene is TRBV29-1, the J gene TRBJ1-1; the D gene is possibly TRBD1 (5 bases). The CDR3 contains 13 residues. The ends were cut back, 3 bases at V and 4 bases at J, with 12 bases in the middle. CDR1 SQVTM and CDR2 ANQGSEA come from the germline V gene. In DNA, the CDR3 is TGCAGCGTTGAGGTGGTTAGGGGCACTGAAGCTTTCTTT. Protein product: CSVEVVRGTEAFF.